The present TCR beta chain was sequenced within a study of blood T cell repertoires in COVID-19. Study information: From the United States, Italy and Spain came samples of acute and convalescent COVID-19. The analysed material was cDNA or gDNA that came from T cells, B-cell-depleted T cells, or PBMCs.

V lost 2 bases and J lost 7; bases outside the gene matches: 9. Germline V gene data show CDR1 as ENHRY and CDR2 as SYGVKD. The length of the CDR3 is 17 residues. Methods used by the authors: Researchers report that nucleated cell counts were estimated from reference gene primer amplification. Sequenced by immunoSEQ multiplex PCR; TCRdb stores in-frame clones only, minus some. The V and J calls and clone size were taken over from that table, and D and trimming were inferred from the DNA. The table lists tens of thousands of clones, roughly 85% of them singletons. Sequencing used peripheral blood. This TCR was recovered from a man at least 80 years old with active COVID-19. The chain links TRBV10-3 to TRBJ2-1, with 12 bases aligning to TRBD1. The CDR3 region is CAISEPPGDRGRNEQFF. The CDR3 DNA sequence: TGTGCCATCAGTGAGCCCCCCGGGGACAGGGGGCGGAATGAGCAGTTCTTC.